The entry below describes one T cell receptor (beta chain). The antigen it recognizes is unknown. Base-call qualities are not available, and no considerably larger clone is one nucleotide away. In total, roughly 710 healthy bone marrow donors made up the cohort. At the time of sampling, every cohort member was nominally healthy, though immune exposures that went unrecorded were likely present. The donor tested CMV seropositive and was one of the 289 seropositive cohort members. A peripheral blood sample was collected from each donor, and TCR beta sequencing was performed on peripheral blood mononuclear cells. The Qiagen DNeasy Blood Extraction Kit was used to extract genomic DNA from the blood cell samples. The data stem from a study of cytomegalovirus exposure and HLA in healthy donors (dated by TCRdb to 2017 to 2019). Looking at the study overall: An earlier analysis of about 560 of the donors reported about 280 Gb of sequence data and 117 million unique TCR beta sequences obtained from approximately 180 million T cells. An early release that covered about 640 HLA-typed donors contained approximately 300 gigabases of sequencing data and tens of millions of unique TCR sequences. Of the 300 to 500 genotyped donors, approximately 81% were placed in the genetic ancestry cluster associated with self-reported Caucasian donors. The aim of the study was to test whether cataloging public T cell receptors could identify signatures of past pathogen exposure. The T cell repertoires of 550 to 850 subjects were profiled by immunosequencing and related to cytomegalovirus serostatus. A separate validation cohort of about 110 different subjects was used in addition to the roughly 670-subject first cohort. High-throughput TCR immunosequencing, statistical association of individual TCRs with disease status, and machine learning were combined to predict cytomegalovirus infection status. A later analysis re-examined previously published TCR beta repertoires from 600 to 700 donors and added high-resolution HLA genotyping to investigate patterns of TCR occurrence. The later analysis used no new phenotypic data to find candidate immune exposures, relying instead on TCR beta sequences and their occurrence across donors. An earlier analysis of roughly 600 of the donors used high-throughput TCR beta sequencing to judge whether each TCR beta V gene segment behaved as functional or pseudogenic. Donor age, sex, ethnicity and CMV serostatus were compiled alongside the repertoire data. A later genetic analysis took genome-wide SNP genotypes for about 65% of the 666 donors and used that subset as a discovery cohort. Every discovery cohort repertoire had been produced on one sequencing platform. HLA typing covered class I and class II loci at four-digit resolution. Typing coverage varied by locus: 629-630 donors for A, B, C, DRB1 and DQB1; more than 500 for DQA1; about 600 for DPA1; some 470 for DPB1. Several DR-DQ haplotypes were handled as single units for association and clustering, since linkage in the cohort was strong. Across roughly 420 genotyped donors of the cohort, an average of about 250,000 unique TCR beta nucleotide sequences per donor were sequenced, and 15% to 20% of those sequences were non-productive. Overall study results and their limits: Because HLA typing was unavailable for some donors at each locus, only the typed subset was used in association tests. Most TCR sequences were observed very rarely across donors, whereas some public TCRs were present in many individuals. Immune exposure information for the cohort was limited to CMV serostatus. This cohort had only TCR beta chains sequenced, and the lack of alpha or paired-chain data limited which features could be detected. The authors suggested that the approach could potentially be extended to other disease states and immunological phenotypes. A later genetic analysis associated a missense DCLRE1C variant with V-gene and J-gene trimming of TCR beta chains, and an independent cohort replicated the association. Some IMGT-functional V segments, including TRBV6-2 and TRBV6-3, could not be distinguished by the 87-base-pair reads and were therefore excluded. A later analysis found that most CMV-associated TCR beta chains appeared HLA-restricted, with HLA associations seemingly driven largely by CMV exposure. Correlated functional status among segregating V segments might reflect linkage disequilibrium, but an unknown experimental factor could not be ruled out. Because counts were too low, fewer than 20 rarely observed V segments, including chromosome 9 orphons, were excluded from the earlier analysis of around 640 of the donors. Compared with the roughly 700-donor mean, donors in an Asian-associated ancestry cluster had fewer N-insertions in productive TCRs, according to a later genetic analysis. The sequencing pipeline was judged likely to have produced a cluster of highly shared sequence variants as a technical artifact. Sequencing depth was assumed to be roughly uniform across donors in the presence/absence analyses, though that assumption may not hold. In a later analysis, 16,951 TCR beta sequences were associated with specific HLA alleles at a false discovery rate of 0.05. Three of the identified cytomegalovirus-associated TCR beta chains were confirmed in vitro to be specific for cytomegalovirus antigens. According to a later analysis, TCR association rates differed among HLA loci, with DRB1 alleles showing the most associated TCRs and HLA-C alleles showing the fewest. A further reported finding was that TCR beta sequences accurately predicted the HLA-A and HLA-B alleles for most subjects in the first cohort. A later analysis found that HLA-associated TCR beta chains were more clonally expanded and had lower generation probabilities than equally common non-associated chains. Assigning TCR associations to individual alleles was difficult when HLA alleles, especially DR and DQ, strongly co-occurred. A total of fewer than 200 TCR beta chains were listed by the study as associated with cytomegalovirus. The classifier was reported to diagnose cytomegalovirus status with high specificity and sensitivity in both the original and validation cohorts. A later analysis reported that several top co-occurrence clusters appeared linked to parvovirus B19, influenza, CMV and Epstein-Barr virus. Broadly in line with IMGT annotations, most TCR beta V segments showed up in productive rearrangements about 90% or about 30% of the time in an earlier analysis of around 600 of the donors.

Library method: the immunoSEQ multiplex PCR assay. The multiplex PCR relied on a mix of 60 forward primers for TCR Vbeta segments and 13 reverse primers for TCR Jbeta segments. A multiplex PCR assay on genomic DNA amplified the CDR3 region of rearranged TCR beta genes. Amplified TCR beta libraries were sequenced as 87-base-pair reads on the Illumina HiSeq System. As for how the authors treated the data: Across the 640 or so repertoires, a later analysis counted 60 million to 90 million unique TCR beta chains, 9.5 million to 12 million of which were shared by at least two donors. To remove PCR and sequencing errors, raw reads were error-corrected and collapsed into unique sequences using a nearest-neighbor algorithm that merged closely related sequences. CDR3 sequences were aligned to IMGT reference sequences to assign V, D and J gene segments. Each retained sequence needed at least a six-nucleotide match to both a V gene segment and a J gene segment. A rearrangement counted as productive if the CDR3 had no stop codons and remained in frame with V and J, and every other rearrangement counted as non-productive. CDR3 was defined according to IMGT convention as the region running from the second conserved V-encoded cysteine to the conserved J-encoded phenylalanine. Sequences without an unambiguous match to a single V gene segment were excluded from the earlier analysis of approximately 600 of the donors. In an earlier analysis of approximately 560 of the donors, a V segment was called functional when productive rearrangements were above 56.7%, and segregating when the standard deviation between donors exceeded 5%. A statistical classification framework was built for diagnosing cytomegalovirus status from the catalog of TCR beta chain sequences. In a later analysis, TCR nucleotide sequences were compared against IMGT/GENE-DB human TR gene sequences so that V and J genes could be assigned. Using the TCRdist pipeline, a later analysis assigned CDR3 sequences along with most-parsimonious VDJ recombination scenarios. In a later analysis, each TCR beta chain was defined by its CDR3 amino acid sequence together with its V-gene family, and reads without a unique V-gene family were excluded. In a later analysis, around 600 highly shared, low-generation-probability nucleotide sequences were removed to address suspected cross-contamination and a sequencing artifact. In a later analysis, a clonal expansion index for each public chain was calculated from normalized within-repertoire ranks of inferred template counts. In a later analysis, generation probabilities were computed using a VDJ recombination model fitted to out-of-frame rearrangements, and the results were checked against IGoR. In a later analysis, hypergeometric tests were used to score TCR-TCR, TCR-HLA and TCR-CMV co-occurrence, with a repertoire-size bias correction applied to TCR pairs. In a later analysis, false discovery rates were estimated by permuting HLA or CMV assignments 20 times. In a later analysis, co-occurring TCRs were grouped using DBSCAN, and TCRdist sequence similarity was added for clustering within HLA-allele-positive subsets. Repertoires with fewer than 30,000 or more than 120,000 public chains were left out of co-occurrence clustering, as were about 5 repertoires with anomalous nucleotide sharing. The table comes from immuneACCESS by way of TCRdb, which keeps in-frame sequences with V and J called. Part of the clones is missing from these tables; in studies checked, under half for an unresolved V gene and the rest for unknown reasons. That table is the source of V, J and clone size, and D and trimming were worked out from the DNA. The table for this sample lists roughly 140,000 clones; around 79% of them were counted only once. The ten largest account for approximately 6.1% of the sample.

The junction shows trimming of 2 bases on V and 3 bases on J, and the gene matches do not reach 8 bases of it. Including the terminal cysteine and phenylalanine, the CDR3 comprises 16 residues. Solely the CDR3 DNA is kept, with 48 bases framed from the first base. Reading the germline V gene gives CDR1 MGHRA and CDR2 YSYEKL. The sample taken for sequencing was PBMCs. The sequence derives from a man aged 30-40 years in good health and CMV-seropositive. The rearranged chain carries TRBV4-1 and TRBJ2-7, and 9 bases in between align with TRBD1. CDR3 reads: CASSQPWTGVNYEQYF. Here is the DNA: TGCGCCAGCAGCCAACCCTGGACAGGGGTGAACTACGAGCAGTACTTC.